These T cell receptor beta chains were read from a single sample in a study of T cells in Graves' hyperthyroidism and ophthalmopathy. Each CDR3 protein gets one entry after TCRdb re-called the multiplex PCR reads with MiXCR. This sample has about 720,000 distinct CDR3 sequences, with about 16% found just once. The sequenced sample consisted of blood. These receptors were obtained from a young man with Graves' hyperthyroidism. Both conserved end residues are trimmed from each CDR3.

>TRBJ2-2|TRBV5-6
ASSLGLDTGELF
>TRBJ2-7|TRBV29-1
SVEDRAGGSYEQY
>TRBJ2-7|TRBV6-1
ASRPYQGFRYEQY
>TRBJ2-1|TRBV20-1
SARKETDQEQF
>TRBJ2-7|TRBV6-1
ASSEAGVEQY
>TRBJ2-3|TRBV19
ATSTRVKDTQY
>TRBJ2-7|TRBV10-3
AISEQGATYEQY
>TRBJ2-1|TRBV3-1
ASSQEGLARHNEQF
>TRBJ1-3|TRBV10-2
ASSESFPFSGNTIY
>TRBJ2-7|TRBV20-1
SARGRSAEQY
>TRBJ2-7|TRBV5-6
ASRKTGGSASYEQY
>TRBJ1-1|TRBV7-9
ASSSWAQGAGTEAF
>TRBJ2-1|TRBV5-8
ASSLSGLFGEQF
>TRBJ2-3|TRBV13
ASSLGPEADTQY
>TRBJ2-1|TRBV7-8
ASSFGTSDNEQF
>TRBJ2-5|TRBV6-2/TRBV6-3
ATRGFGTLQETQY
>TRBJ2-7|TRBV28
ASSFGGLSYEQY
>TRBJ2-7|TRBV3-1
ASSRSGQTYEQY
>TRBJ1-6|TRBV18
ASSPLSGGPSPLH
>TRBJ2-7|TRBV10-2
ASSELRESHEQY
>TRBJ1-2|TRBV11-3
ASSLGRGKDLANYGYT
>TRBJ2-3|TRBV6-2/TRBV6-3
ASSYALGPGTDTQY
>TRBJ2-7|TRBV7-3
ASSPNPGQLSSYEQY
>TRBJ1-6|TRBV7-9
ASSLQTANNSPLH
>TRBJ1-5|TRBV20-1
SASTGTGAVVGPQH
>TRBJ2-5|TRBV20-1
SAPTSGRARETQY
>TRBJ2-3|TRBV2
ASSEVRGRSTQY
>TRBJ1-5|TRBV6-1
ASGPTGMSNQPQH
>TRBJ2-2|TRBV18
ASSPRTETGELF
>TRBJ2-2|TRBV6-2/TRBV6-3
ASSYSPQRGPTGELF
>TRBJ1-1|TRBV27
ASSYGVRQVGGTEAF
>TRBJ2-1|TRBV3-1
ASSQEVRTNEQF
>TRBJ2-5|TRBV28
ASSHRGGQETQY
>TRBJ2-3|TRBV7-2
ASRQAGRTDTQY
>TRBJ1-1|TRBV12-3/TRBV12-4
ASGRTTGWPEAF
>TRBJ2-7|TRBV6-1
ASSERGRPEYEQY
>TRBJ2-7|TRBV12-3/TRBV12-4
ASSFEASYEQY
>TRBJ2-1|TRBV20-1
SALGTRNNEQF
>TRBJ1-2|TRBV29-1
SVRGAYGYT
>TRBJ2-6|TRBV2
ASRGLDSGANVLT
>TRBJ2-3|TRBV29-1
SVDGTSGTDTQY
>TRBJ2-3|TRBV27
ASSQIAGAPDTQY
>TRBJ2-3|TRBV30
AWQNTDTQY
>TRBJ2-3|TRBV19
ATGTSGRFEADTQY
>TRBJ2-5|TRBV11-2
ASSSYGLAGGAVETQY
>TRBJ2-2|TRBV28
ASSFPTGGELTNTGELF
>TRBJ2-7|TRBV18
ASSIGRAYEQY
>TRBJ2-7|TRBV3-1
ASSTRPYEQY
>TRBJ1-1|TRBV12-3/TRBV12-4
ASSLTVEKAF
>TRBJ2-3|TRBV6-6
ASSYSTSGRVPDTQY
>TRBJ2-7|TRBV6-1
ASSEASSGLAYEQY